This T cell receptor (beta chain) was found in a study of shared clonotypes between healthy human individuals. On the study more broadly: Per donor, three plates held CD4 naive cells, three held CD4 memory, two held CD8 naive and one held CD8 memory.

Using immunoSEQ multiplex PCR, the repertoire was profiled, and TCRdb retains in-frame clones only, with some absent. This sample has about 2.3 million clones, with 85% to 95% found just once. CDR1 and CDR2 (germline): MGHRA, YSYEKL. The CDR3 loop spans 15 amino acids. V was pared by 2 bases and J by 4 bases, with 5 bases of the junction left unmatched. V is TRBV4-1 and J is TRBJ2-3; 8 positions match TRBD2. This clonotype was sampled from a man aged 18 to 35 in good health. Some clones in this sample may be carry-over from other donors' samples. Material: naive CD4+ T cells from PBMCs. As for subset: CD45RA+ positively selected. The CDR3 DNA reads TGCGCCAGCAGCCAACCTCGGGAGGGGTCAGATACGCAGTATTTT. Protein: CASSQPREGSDTQYF.